Listed here are 20 T cell receptor beta chains from one sample, sequenced in a study of naive and memory T cell subsets. Study-level points and caveats: A few larger clonotypes appeared in naive repertoires, especially CD8, possibly memory cells re-expressing CD45RA.

These receptors' targets are unknown. The beta constant-region primer was an equimolar mix of two oligonucleotides covering TRBC1 and TRBC2. Nested alpha and beta constant-region primers with the SP2 primer drove four PCR rounds on ligated cDNA. From the UMI-ligation and nested PCR reads, TCRdb called clonotypes with MiXCR, one entry per CDR3 protein. The table includes some 82,000 distinct CDR3 sequences, around 11% detected once. Input material: naive CD4+ T cells from blood. Receptors originate from a human donor in good health.

In this sample, this clonotype turned up a few times. The V and J genes are TRBV2 and TRBJ1-2; perhaps TRBD1 as D (6 bases). The germline V and J ends were trimmed by 8 bases and 1 base, with 14 bases remaining between them. The CDR3 has 14 residues. The germline CDR1 and CDR2 sequences are SNHLY and FYNNEI. The CDR3 DNA reads as TGTGCCAGCCGTCGGGGGCCCGATAACTATGGCTACACCTTC. Amino acids: CASRRGPDNYGYTF. The entire variable domain, with the rest obtained from reference TRBV2 and TRBJ1-2, is as follows: EPEVTQTPSHQVTQMGQEVILRCVPISNHLYFYWYRQILGQKVEFLVSFYNNEISEKSEIFDDQFSVERPDGSNFTLKIRSTKLEDSAMYFCASRRGPDNYGYTFGSGTRLTVV.

This clonotype has more than one count but fewer than ten. The rearrangement joins TRBV7-3 to TRBJ2-6; a possible D gene is TRBD1 (6 bases). CDR1 and CDR2 (germline): SGHTA, FQGTGA. Deletions cut 6 bases from V and 0 bases from J, with 12 bases between. The length of the CDR3 is 16 residues. CDR3 protein: CASSQTGISGANVLTF. CDR3 DNA sequence: TGTGCCAGCAGTCAAACAGGGATCTCTGGGGCCAACGTCCTGACTTTC.

The chain uses TRBV20-1 and TRBJ2-1; 7 bases line up with TRBD1. With 5 bases clipped from V and 15 bases from J, the junction kept 13 bases outside the gene matches. The CDR3 consists of 12 residues. Germline CDR1 is DFQATT and CDR2 is SNEGSKA (reference sequence). DNA for the CDR3: TGCAGTGCTGAAAACAGGGGACAAAGGCCGTTCTTC. Translated: CSAENRGQRPFF.

This clonotype was detected only a few times. This chain links TRBV18 with TRBJ1-5; D uncertain. The CDR3 sequence is 14 residues long. Trimming took 6 bases from V and 4 from J, leaving 13 bases between them. Germline values: CDR1 KGHSH, CDR2 LQKENI. The CDR3 sequence: CASSREAGNQPQHF. CDR3 nucleotide sequence: TGTGCCAGCTCCCGAGAGGCGGGAAATCAGCCCCAGCATTTT.

A few counts support this clonotype. The rearrangement links TRBV7-2 to TRBJ1-5; tentative D call: TRBD1 (6 bases). Per germline, CDR1 SGHTA and CDR2 FQGNSA. The CDR3 sequence is 12 residues long. V gave up 2 bases and J gave up 15 bases, with 14 bases separating them. Here the CDR3 reads CASSLRQGFVHF. The DNA of the CDR3 is TGTGCCAGCAGCTTAAGGCAGGGGTTTGTGCATTTT.

This clonotype was seen a few times. The chain combines TRBV3-2 with TRBJ2-1; TRBD2, as called in the table, went unchecked against the DNA. TRBV3-2 is shown as a pseudogene. The CDR3 is 13 residues long. This CDR3 reads CATRPSSGNEQFF. In DNA, the CDR3 is TGTGCCACCAGACCTTCCAGCGGGAATGAGCAGTTCTTC.

Only a few counts were recorded for this clonotype. The chain joins TRBV20-1 to TRBJ2-3; D assignment may be TRBD1 or TRBD2 (5 bases each). This CDR3 is 15 amino acids long. V lost 5 bases, J lost 4 bases, and 19 bases lay in between. The V gene's germline CDR1 is DFQATT and CDR2 SNEGSKA (reference sequence). CDR3 protein: CSALFGSGRSDTQYF. Here the CDR3 DNA reads TGCAGTGCTCTCTTCGGCTCGGGGCGTTCAGATACGCAGTATTTT.

This sequence joins TRBV3-1 and TRBJ2-1, with 11 positions matching TRBD2. The germline V gene has CDR1 LGHDT and CDR2 YNNKEL (reference sequence). This CDR3 is 15 amino acids long. With V trimmed by 1 base and J by 6 bases, 2 bases remained unmatched. The CDR3 spells CASSQVGTSGNEQFF. Here the CDR3 DNA reads TGTGCCAGCAGCCAAGTCGGGACTAGCGGCAATGAGCAGTTCTTC.

The rearrangement joins TRBV12-3 or TRBV12-4 to TRBJ1-2; 10 nucleotides line up with TRBD1. With 5 bases clipped from V and 6 bases from J, the junction kept 9 bases outside the gene matches. The CDR3 contains 15 residues. The CDR3 region has the DNA TGTGCCAGCAGTCGCCGGGGACAGGGGACCCATGGCTACACCTTC. This sequence encodes CASSRRGQGTHGYTF.

The sample holds many counts of this clonotype. The genes are TRBV7-9 and TRBJ2-3; no definite D call. V was pared by 5 bases and J by 5 bases, with 8 bases between. Germline V gives CDR1 SEHNR, CDR2 FQNEAQ (reference sequence). This CDR3 has 12 residues. The CDR3, as DNA: TGTGCCAGCAGCCACCGGGTAGATACGCAGTATTTT. It specifies CASSHRVDTQYF.

V usage is TRBV30 and J usage is TRBJ1-1; a possible D gene is TRBD1 (6 bases). V gave up 1 base and J gave up 0 bases, with 12 bases separating them. The CDR3 totals 15 residues. Per the germline V gene, CDR1 is GTSNPN and CDR2 is SVGIG (reference sequence). In DNA form, the CDR3 reads TGTGCCTGGAGTGGTTCACAGGGTATGAACACTGAAGCTTTCTTT. This encodes CAWSGSQGMNTEAFF.

This clonotype was recorded many times. The J gene is TRBJ1-1, the V gene TRBV6-1; no clear D. The V end lost 4 bases, the J end lost 0 bases, and 9 bases lay between the germline ends. There are 14 residues in the CDR3. The germline V gene has CDR1 MNHNS and CDR2 SASEGT. The CDR3 spells CASSGSGMNTEAFF. CDR3 DNA sequence: TGTGCCAGCAGTGGATCCGGTATGAACACTGAAGCTTTCTTT.

This clonotype has a count of ten or more. The rearrangement uses TRBV10-3 and TRBJ1-3; D is unclear. Trimming took 0 bases from V and 1 from J, leaving 7 bases between them. Looked up from germline, CDR1 is ENHRY and CDR2 is SYGVKD. The CDR3 has 15 amino acids. For the CDR3, the DNA is TGTGCCATCAGTGAGTCCTTGGTTTCTGGAAACACCATATATTTT. Translated, it gives CAISESLVSGNTIYF.

This clonotype showed up just a few times. This chain connects TRBV6-2 or TRBV6-3 to TRBJ1-5; D not resolved. V was clipped by 2 bases and J by 1 base, with 9 bases between them. CDR3 length: 15 amino acids. Germline loops: CDR1 MNHEY, CDR2 SVGEGT. In DNA form, the CDR3 reads TGTGCCAGCAGTTACGGGCGTTGGAGCAATCAGCCCCAGCATTTT. Protein product: CASSYGRWSNQPQHF.

The chain couples TRBV18 to TRBJ1-1; D is possibly TRBD1 (5 bases). V lost 4 bases, J lost 1 base, and 7 bases lay in between. The length of the CDR3 is 13 residues. Looked up from germline, CDR1 is KGHSH and CDR2 is LQKENI. The CDR3 DNA sequence: TGTGCCAGCTCACAGACAGCGAACACTGAAGCTTTCTTT. It codes for CASSQTANTEAFF. The variable domain in full, with the rest retrieved from reference TRBV18 and TRBJ1-1, is NAGVMQNPRHLVRRRGQEARLRCSPMKGHSHVYWYRQLPEEGLKFMVYLQKENIIDESGMPKERFSAEFPKEGPSILRIQQVVRGDSAAYFCASSQTANTEAFFGQGTRLTVV.

Ten or more counts support this clonotype. The CDR3 loop is CASSADRSTDTQYF. In nucleotides, the CDR3 is TGTGCCAGCAGCGCGGACAGGAGCACAGATACGCAGTATTTT. This chain joins TRBV7-2 and TRBJ2-3, with TRBD1 identical over 7 bases. Germline CDR1 is SGHTA and CDR2 is FQGNSA. Unmatched junction bases numbered 2, after V lost 5 bases and J lost 0 bases. CDR3 length: 14 amino acids. The full variable domain, in which reference TRBV7-2 and TRBJ2-3 provide the parts outside the CDR3, is GAGVSQSPSNKVTEKGKDVELRCDPISGHTALYWYRQSLGQGLEFLIYFQGNSAPDKSGLPSDRFSAERTGGSVSTLTIQRTQQEDSAVYLCASSADRSTDTQYFGPGTRLTVL.

The chain recombines TRBV14 with TRBJ2-5; TRBD2 matches at 12 bases. V was pared by 1 base and J by 2 bases, with 8 bases of the junction left unmatched. Germline V gene sequence: CDR1 SGHDN, CDR2 FVKESK. The CDR3 totals 18 residues. The CDR3 coding sequence is TGTGCCAGCAGCCAAGGAAACCTAGGACTAGCGGGACAAGAGACCCAGTACTTC. Protein sequence: CASSQGNLGLAGQETQYF.

V gene TRBV6-5 combines with J gene TRBJ1-1; D is uncertain. V gave up 1 base and J gave up 6 bases, with 9 bases separating them. The germline gives CDR1 MNHEY, CDR2 SVGAGI. The CDR3 has 13 residues. CDR3 in amino acids: CASSYYPVSEAFF. DNA of the CDR3: TGTGCCAGCAGTTACTACCCCGTGTCTGAAGCTTTCTTT.

This clonotype has a count of ten or more. This rearrangement joins TRBV7-2 to TRBJ2-6; 7 nucleotides align to TRBD1. Germline V gene data show CDR1 as SGHTA and CDR2 as FQGNSA. The CDR3 covers 19 residues. With 5 bases clipped from V and 0 bases from J, the junction kept 13 bases outside the gene matches. The DNA of the CDR3 is TGTGCCAGCAGCCCACGCCGGACAGGTCCTAGCTCTGGGGCCAACGTCCTGACTTTC. Translated: CASSPRRTGPSSGANVLTF.

This chain connects TRBV29-1 to TRBJ2-3; the D is unclear. The V and J ends lost 1 base and 1 base respectively, with 9 bases between them. Germline CDR1 and CDR2: SQVTM and ANQGSEA. The CDR3 loop spans 14 amino acids. CDR3 nucleotide sequence: TGCAGCGTTGAAGGAGGTAGGGGCACAGATACGCAGTATTTT. Translated, it gives CSVEGGRGTDTQYF.